This T cell receptor (beta chain) was recorded in a study of long-term antiretroviral therapy in people with HIV. They ran version v3.0 of the immunoSEQ assay at survey level. The repertoire was sequenced with immunoSEQ multiplex PCR; TCRdb's copy has only in-frame clones and lacks some. The sample lists tens of thousands of clones; 80% to 95% were seen once. With 2 bases clipped from V and 0 bases from J, the junction kept 3 bases outside the gene matches. The CDR3 is made up of 15 amino acids. Per the germline V gene, CDR1 is LNHNV and CDR2 is YYDKDF (reference sequence). This TCR was recovered from a woman aged 40 to 55 with HIV. V and J are TRBV15 and TRBJ1-1, with 7 bases identical to TRBD1. The material was unsorted PBMCs, obtained 7.6 years after starting antiretroviral therapy. The DNA for the CDR3 is TGTGCCACCAGCAGACAGGGACAGATGAACACTGAAGCTTTCTTT. Protein: CATSRQGQMNTEAFF.